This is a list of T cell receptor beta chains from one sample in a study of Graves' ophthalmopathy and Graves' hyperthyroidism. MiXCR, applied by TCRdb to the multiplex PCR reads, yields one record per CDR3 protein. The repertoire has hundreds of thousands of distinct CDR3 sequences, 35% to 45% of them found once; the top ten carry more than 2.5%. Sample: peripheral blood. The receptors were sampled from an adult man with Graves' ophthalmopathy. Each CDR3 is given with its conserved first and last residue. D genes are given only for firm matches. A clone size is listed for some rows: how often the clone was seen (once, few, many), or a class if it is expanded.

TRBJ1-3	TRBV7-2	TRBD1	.	TGTGCCAGCAGCTTAGAGGGGACAGCTGGAAACACCATATATTTT	CASSLEGTAGNTIYF
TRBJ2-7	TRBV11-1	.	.	TGTGCCAGCAGCTCCCCAGCCCTGGACGTCTACGAGCAGTACTTC	CASSSPALDVYEQYF
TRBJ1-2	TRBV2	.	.	TGTGCCAGCAATAAGGAATTGGCCTATGGCTACACCTTC	CASNKELAYGYTF
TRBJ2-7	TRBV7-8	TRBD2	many	TGTGCCAGCACATCGAGCGGGAGGGGTGAGCAGTACTTC	CASTSSGRGEQYF
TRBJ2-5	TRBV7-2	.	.	TGTGCCAGCAGCCTCACAGGGACGGAGCAAGAGACCCAGTACTTC	CASSLTGTEQETQYF
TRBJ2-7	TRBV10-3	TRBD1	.	TGTGCCAGCAGTTACCCTGTGGACAGGGGCTGGGACGAGCAGTACTTC	CASSYPVDRGWDEQYF
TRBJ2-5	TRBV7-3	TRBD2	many	TGTGCCAGCAGCCTGAGCGGGACGAGCCAAGAGACCCAGTACTTC	CASSLSGTSQETQYF
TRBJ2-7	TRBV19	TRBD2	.	TGTGCCTGGAGCCTTGGAGCGGGGGGGGCCTACGAGCAGTACTTC	CAWSLGAGGAYEQYF
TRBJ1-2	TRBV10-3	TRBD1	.	TGTGCCGCAACCAGGACAGGGGGACAATTTGGCTACACCTTC	CAATRTGGQFGYTF
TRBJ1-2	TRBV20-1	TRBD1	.	TGCAGTGCTAGACAGGGGGACAGCTCACCACCAAACTATGGCTACACCTTC	CSARQGDSSPPNYGYTF
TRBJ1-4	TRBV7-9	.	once	TGTGCCAGCAGCTTAAGGGGCCAGGAAAAACTGTTTTTT	CASSLRGQEKLFF
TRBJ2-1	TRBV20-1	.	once	TGCAGTGCTAGACATTACAATGAGCAGTTCTTC	CSARHYNEQFF
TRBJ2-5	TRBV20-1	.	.	TGCAGTGCCACCAGTGACCAAACAGGGTCAGGGGAGACCCAGTACTTC	CSATSDQTGSGETQYF
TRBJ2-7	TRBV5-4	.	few	TGTGCCAGCAGCCAAATCGCGGACTACGAGCAGTACTTC	CASSQIADYEQYF
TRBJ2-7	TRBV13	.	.	TGTGCCTGGAGTCCGGGGCAGGGAAGCTCCTACGAGCAGTACTTC	CAWSPGQGSSYEQYF
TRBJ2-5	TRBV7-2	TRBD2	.	TGTGCCAGCAGCTTCCCCGGCGGGACTAGCGGGAGGGCCCAAGAGACCCAGTACTTC	CASSFPGGTSGRAQETQYF
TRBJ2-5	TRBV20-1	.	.	TGCAGTGCTAGAGTTGAGTCTGGGGCCCCAAAGACCCAGTACTTC	CSARVESGAPKTQYF
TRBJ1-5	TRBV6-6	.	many	TGTGCCAGCAGTGCCCTGGGGGGTGGCAATCAGCCCCAGCATTTT	CASSALGGGNQPQHF
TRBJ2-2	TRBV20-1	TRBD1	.	TGCAGTGCTAGAGGGACAGGGGTGGGCGCACGGTCGGGGGAGCTGTTTTTT	CSARGTGVGARSGELFF
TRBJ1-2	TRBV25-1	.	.	TGTGCCAGCAGTGCTAGGTTAGGCGCGGAAGGCTACACCTTC	CASSARLGAEGYTF
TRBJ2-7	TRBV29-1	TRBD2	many	TGCTCTGGACTAGCGGGAGCGGGCGAGCAGTACTTC	CSGLAGAGEQYF
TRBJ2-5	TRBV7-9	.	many	TGTGCCAGCAGCTCCTTGTCCGAGACCCAGTACTTC	CASSSLSETQYF
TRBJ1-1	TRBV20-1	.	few	TGCAGTGCTAGAGTAGGCGGCGGGGTGGGGAACACTGAAGCTTTCTTT	CSARVGGGVGNTEAFF
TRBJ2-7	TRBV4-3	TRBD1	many	TGCGCCAGCAGCCAAGAGGGGACAGGCACCAACGAGCAGTACTTC	CASSQEGTGTNEQYF
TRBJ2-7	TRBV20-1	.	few	TGCAGTGCTAGTAGTACAGGGACGCTCTCCTACGAGCAGTACTTC	CSASSTGTLSYEQYF
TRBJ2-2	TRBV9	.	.	TGTGCCAGCAGCGTAGCAGGGGTCCACGGGGAGCTGTTTTTT	CASSVAGVHGELFF
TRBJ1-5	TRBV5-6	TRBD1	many	TGTGCCAGCAGCTTGGGCGGGACAGGAACCAATCAGCCCCAGCATTTT	CASSLGGTGTNQPQHF
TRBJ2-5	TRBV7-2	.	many	TGTGCCAGCAGCTTGTACAGACAAGAGACCCAGTACTTC	CASSLYRQETQYF
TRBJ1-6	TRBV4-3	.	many	TGCGCCAGCAGCCGTTCAGGGGCAGGCGGAGATTCACCCCTCCACTTT	CASSRSGAGGDSPLHF
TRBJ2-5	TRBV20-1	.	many	TGCAGTGCTGGGGGGAGCGGTCAAGAGACCCAGTACTTC	CSAGGSGQETQYF
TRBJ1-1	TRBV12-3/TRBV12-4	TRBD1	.	TGTGCCAGCAGCGCCGGGACAGGGGTAAACACTGGAGCTTTCTTT	CASSAGTGVNTGAFF
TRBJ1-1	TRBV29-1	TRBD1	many	TGCAGCGTCGGGACAGGGGGGACTGAAGCTTTCTTT	CSVGTGGTEAFF
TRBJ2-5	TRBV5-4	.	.	TGTGCCAGCAGCTTGGTAGGCGGAAAGGAAAAGTTGGAGACCCAGTACTTC	CASSLVGGKEKLETQYF
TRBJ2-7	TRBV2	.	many	TGTGCCAGCAGTGAATTAGGGCAGACCCACTACGAGCAGTACTTC	CASSELGQTHYEQYF
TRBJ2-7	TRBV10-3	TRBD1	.	TGTGCCAGCAGCACCGCCGGACAGGGTCCCTACGAGCAGTACTTC	CASSTAGQGPYEQYF
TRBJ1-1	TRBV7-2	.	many	TGTGCCAGCAGCTTAGGGCTGGCCATGAACACTGAAGCTTTCTTT	CASSLGLAMNTEAFF
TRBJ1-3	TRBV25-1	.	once	TGTGCCAGCAGATACGGGAGGGGTAACACCATATATTTT	CASRYGRGNTIYF
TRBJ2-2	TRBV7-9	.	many	TGTGCCAGCAGCTTAGAGGGGAACGGGGAGCTGTTTTTT	CASSLEGNGELFF
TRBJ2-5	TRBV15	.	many	TGTGCCACCAGCAGAGATGTTACGGCCCAAGAGACCCAGTACTTC	CATSRDVTAQETQYF
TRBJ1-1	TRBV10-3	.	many	TGTGCCATCAGTGTCGAAGGGGGGAACACTGAAGCTTTCTTT	CAISVEGGNTEAFF
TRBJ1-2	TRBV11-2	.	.	TGTGTCAGCAGCTTAGGACAAGTCTACACCTTC	CVSSLGQVYTF
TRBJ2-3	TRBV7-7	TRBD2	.	TGTGCCAGCAGCCCCCTAGCGGACCTAGGAGATACGCAGTATTTT	CASSPLADLGDTQYF
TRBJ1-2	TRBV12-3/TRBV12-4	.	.	TGTGCCAGCAGTTCCCAAGACTGGGGCTACACCTTC	CASSSQDWGYTF
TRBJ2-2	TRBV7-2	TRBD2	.	TGTGCCAGCAGCCAAGATGTGGGGCGGGGGGGAACCGGGGAGCTGTTTTTT	CASSQDVGRGGTGELFF
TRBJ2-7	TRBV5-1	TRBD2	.	TGCGCCAGCAGCCCGGAGGCGGGACTAGGCCTCCACGAGCAGTACTTC	CASSPEAGLGLHEQYF
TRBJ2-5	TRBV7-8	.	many	TGTGCCAGCAGCACCAGCGCCGGGAAGGGGGAGACCCAGTACTTC	CASSTSAGKGETQYF
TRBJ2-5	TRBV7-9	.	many	TGTGCCAGCAGCTTTGAGGGACACCAAGAGACCCAGTACTTC	CASSFEGHQETQYF
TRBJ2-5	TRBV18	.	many	TGTGCCAGCTCACCACTGCAAGAGACCCAGTACTTC	CASSPLQETQYF
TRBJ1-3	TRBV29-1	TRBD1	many	TGCAGCGTTGAGGGGACAGGCTCTGGAAACACCATATATTTT	CSVEGTGSGNTIYF
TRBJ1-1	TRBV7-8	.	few	TGTGCCAGCAGCAGAGACAGGCCCATGAACACTGAAGCTTTCTTT	CASSRDRPMNTEAFF
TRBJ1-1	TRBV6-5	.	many	TGTGCCAGCAGTTACTACGGGGGGTCGGACACTGAAGCTTTCTTT	CASSYYGGSDTEAFF
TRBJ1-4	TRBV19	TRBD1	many	TGTGCCAGTAGCCCCTGGGACAGGGTCGATGAAAAACTGTTTTTT	CASSPWDRVDEKLFF